This note documents a single T cell receptor beta chain sequence. Its antigen is not known. One end of the junction varies from germline; a read error may be responsible. This sample was included in a study of tumor and adjacent non-tumor tissue in lung cancer. Study-wide context: Aged roughly 31 to 76 years, patients included roughly 10 men and a few women with stage I to III disease. Each sample yielded some 4 million productive TCRbeta reads on average. Study results and limitations: Normal lung showed higher cumulative top 100 clone frequency than tumor.

RNA was extracted from bulk tissue without any cell sorting. The normal lung tissue was taken more than 3 cm from the tumor edge. TCRbeta libraries were built with three rounds of nested PCR, modified from ARM-PCR. TCRdb analysed the multiplex PCR reads with MiXCR anew, one entry per CDR3 protein. The sample shows 90,000 to 120,000 distinct CDR3 sequences, 65% of them seen only once. The specimen sequenced was distant non-tumor lung tissue. This TCR was recovered from a man younger than 40 with non-small cell lung cancer.

CDR3 coding DNA: TGTGCCAACAGCTTAGATGCAATCACAGATACGCAGTATTTT. This encodes CANSLDAITDTQYF. The chain recombines TRBV11-2 with TRBJ2-3; no firm D call. CDR3 length: 14 residues. Germline loops: CDR1 SGHAT, CDR2 FQNNGV. The complete variable domain, with remaining parts taken from reference TRBV11-2 and TRBJ2-3, reads EAGVAQSPRYKIIEKRQSVAFWCNPISGHATLYWYQQILGQGPKLLIQFQNNGVVDDSQLPKDRFSAERLKGVDSTLKIQPAKLEDSAVYLCANSLDAITDTQYFGPGTRLTVL.